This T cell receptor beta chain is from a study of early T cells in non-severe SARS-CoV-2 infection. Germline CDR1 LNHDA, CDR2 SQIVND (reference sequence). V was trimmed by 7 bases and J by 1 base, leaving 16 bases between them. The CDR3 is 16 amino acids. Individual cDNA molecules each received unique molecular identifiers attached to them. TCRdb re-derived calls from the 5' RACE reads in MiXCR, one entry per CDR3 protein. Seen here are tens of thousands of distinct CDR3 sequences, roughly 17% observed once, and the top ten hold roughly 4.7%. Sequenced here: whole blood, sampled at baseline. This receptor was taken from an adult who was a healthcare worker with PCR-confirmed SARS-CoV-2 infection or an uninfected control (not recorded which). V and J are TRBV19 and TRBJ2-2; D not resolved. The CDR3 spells CASTNDRRQNTGELFF. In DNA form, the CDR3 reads TGTGCCAGTACCAATGACCGTCGGCAGAACACCGGGGAGCTGTTTTTT.